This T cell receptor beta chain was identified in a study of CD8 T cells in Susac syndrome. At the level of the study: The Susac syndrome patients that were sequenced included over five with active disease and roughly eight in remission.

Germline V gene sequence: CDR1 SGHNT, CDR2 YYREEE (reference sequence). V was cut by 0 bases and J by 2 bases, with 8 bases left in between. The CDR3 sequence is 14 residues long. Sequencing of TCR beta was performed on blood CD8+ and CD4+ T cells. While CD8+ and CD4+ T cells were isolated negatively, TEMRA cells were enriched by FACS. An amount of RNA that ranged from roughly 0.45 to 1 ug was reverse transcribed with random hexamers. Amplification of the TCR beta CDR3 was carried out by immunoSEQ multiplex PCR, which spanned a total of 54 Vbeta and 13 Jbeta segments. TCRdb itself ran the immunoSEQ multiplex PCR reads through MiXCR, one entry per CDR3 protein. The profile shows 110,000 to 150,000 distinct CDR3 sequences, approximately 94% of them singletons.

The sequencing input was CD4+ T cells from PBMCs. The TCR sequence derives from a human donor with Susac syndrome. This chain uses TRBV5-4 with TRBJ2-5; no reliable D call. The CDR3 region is CASSLDIQQETQYF. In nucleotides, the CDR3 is TGTGCCAGCAGCTTGGATATACAGCAAGAGACCCAGTACTTC.